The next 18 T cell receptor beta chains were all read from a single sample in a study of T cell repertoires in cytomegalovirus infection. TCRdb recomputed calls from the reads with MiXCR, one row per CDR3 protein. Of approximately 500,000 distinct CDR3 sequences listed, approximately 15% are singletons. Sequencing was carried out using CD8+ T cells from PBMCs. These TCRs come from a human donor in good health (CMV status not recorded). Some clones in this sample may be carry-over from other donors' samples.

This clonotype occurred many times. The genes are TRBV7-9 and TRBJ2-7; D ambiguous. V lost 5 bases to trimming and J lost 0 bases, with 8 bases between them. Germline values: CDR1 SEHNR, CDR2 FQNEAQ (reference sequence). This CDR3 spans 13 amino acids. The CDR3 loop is CASSPPSSYEQYF. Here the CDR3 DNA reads TGTGCCAGCAGCCCGCCGAGCTCCTACGAGCAGTACTTC.

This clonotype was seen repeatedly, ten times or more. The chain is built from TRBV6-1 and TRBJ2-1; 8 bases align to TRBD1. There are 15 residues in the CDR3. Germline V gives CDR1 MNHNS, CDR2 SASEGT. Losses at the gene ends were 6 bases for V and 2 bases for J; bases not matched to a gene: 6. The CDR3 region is CASRPDREAYNEQFF. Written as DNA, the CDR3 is TGTGCCAGCAGGCCGGACAGGGAGGCCTACAATGAGCAGTTCTTC.

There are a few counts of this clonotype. The CDR3 coding sequence is TGTGCCAGCAGCAAGGGACAGGGCTTTGCACCCCTCCACTTT. It yields the protein CASSKGQGFAPLHF. The chain joins TRBV5-4 to TRBJ1-6, with TRBD1 identical over 9 bases. Germline lookup yields CDR1 SGHNT and CDR2 YYREEE (reference sequence). This CDR3 contains 14 residues. Trimming removed 4 bases from V and 11 bases from J; junction bases left unmatched: 7.

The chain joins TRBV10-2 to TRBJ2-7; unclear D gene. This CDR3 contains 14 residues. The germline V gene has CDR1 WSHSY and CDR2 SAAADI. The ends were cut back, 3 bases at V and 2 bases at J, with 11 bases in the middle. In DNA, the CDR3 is TGCGCCAGCAGTGAAAGGACGGTTACCTACGAGCAGTACTTC. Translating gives CASSERTVTYEQYF.

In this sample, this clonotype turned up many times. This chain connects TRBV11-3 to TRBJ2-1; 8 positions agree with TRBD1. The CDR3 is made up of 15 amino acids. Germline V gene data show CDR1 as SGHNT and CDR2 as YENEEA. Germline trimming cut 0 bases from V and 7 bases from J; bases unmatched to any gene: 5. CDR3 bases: TGTGCCAGCAGCTTAGATTCCAGGGGGCGAAATGAGCAGTTCTTC. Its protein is CASSLDSRGRNEQFF.

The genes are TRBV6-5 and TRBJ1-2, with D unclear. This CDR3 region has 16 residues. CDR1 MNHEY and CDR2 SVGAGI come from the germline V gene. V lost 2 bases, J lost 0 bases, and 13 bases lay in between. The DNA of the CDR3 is TGTGCCAGCAGTTACACGGAGTCCCGGTCTAACTATGGCTACACCTTC. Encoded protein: CASSYTESRSNYGYTF.

The CDR3, as DNA: TGTGCCACCAGCAGAACTAGCGGGGGCCCCCCCAGGGGCACAGATACGCAGTATTTT. Encoded protein: CATSRTSGGPPRGTDTQYF. This rearrangement joins TRBV15 to TRBJ2-3, with 11 bases identical to TRBD2. There are 19 residues in the CDR3. Germline loops: CDR1 LNHNV, CDR2 YYDKDF (reference sequence). V lost 2 bases to trimming and J lost 1 base; unmatched junction nucleotides: 11.

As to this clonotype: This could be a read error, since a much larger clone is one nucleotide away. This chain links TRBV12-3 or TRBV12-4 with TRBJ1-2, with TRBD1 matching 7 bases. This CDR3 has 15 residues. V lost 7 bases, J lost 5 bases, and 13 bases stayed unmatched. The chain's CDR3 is CASTIQGGALYGYTF. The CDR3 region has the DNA TGTGCCAGCACCATCCAGGGGGGAGCCTTATATGGCTACACCTTC.

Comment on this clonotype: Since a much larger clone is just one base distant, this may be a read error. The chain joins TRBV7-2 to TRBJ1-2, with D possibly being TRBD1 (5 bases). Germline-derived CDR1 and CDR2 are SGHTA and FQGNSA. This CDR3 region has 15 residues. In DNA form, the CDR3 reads TGTGCCAGCAGCTTCCGGGACGGCGCTAACTATGTCTACACCTTC. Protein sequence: CASSFRDGANYVYTF.

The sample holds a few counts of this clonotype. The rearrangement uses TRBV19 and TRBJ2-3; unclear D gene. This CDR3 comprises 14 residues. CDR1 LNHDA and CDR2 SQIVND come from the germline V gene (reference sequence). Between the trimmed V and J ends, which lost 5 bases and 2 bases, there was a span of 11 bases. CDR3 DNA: TGTGCCAGTAGTTGGTCCGGGTTCACAGATACGCAGTATTTT. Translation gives CASSWSGFTDTQYF.

The CDR3 here is CASSDRKFPNYGYTF. The CDR3 DNA reads as TGTGCCAGCAGTGACCGGAAGTTTCCTAACTATGGCTACACCTTC. J is TRBJ1-2 and V is TRBV6-1; no clear D gene. Germline-derived CDR1 and CDR2 are MNHNS and SASEGT. CDR3 length equals 15 residues. V lost 3 bases, J lost 0 bases, and 11 bases lay in between.

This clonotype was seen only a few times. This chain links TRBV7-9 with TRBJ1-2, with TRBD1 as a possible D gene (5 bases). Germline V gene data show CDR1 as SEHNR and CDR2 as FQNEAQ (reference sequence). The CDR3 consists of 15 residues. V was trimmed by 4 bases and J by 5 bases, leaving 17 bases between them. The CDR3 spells CASSSGQSTGYGYTF. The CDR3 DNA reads TGTGCCAGCAGCTCTGGACAATCGACGGGGTATGGCTACACCTTC.

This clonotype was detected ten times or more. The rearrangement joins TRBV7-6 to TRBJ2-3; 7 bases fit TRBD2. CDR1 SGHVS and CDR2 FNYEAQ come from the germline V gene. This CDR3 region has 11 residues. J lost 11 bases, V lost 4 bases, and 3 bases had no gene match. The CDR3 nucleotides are TGTGCCAGCAGCTCGGGCGGGGGGCAGTATTTT. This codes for CASSSGGGQYF.

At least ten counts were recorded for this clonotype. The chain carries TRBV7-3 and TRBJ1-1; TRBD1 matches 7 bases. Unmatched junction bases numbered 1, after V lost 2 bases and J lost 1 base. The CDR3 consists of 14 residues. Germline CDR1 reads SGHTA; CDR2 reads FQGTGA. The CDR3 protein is CASSLGTENTEAFF. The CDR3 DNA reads TGTGCCAGCAGCTTAGGGACAGAGAACACTGAAGCTTTCTTT. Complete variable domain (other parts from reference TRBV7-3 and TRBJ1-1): GAGVSQTPSNKVTEKGKYVELRCDPISGHTALYWYRQSLGQGPEFLIYFQGTGAADDSGLPNDRFFAVRPEGSVSTLKIQRTERGDSAVYLCASSLGTENTEAFFGQGTRLTVV.

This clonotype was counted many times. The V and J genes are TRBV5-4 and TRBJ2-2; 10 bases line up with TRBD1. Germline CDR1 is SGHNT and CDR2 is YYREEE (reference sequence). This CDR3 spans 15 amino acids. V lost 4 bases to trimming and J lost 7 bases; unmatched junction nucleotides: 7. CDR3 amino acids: CASSPGTGVIGELFF. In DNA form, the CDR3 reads TGTGCCAGCAGCCCCGGGACAGGGGTAATCGGGGAGCTGTTTTTT.

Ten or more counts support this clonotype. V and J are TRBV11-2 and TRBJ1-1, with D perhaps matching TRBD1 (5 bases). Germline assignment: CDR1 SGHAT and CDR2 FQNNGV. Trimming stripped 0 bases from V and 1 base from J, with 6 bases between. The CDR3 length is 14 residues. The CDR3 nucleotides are TGTGCCAGCAGCTTAGAAGGACAGAACACTGAAGCTTTCTTT. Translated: CASSLEGQNTEAFF. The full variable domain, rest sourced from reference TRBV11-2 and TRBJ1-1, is EAGVAQSPRYKIIEKRQSVAFWCNPISGHATLYWYQQILGQGPKLLIQFQNNGVVDDSQLPKDRFSAERLKGVDSTLKIQPAKLEDSAVYLCASSLEGQNTEAFFGQGTRLTVV.

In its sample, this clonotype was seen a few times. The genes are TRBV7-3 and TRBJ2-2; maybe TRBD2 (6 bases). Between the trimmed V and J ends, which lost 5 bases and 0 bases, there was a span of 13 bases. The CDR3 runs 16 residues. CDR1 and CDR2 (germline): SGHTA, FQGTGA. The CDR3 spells CASSHVGGTNTGELFF. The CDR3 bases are TGTGCCAGCAGCCACGTCGGGGGTACGAACACCGGGGAGCTGTTTTTT.

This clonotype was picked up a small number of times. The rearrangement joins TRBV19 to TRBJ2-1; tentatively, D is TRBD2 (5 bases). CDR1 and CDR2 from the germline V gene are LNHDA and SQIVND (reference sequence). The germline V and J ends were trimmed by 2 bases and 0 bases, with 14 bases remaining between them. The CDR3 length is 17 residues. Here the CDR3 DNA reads TGTGCCAGTAGTATATTACTAGTTGGGGACTCCTACAATGAGCAGTTCTTC. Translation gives CASSILLVGDSYNEQFF.